This TCR beta chain was documented in a study of blood T cell repertoires in COVID-19. In the study overall: Researchers got acute and convalescent COVID-19 samples from the United States, Italy and Spain.

This CDR3 has 15 amino acids. The germline CDR1 and CDR2 sequences are MDHEN and SYDVKM. The V end lost 4 bases, the J end lost 1 base, and 11 bases lay between the germline ends. Original processing notes: Reference gene primers were amplified, and this amplification served to estimate nucleated cell counts. Sequencing was performed with immunoSEQ multiplex PCR; in TCRdb, only in-frame clones are kept and a portion is missing. From that table come the V and J calls and clone size; the DNA was used to work out D and trimming. The sample includes around 300,000 clones, 90% of them seen just once. The sample taken for sequencing was peripheral blood. V is TRBV28 and J is TRBJ1-5; tentatively, D is TRBD1 (6 bases). The source of this sequence is a woman between 40 and 50 years old with COVID-19, enrolled during active disease. In nucleotides, the CDR3 is TGTGCCAGCAGTTCACAGGGCCGGAGCAATCAGCCCCAGCATTTT. The encoded protein is CASSSQGRSNQPQHF.